This is a list of T cell receptor beta chains from one sample in a study of CD8+ T cells in alopecia areata. Assay: immunoSEQ multiplex PCR; the TCRdb copy retains only in-frame clones and omits some. This sample has 35,000 to 45,000 clones, with roughly 90% found just once. The sequences come from CD8+ T cells sorted from blood, collected at week 24, from a patient treated with tofacitinib. These receptors were collected from a human donor with alopecia areata. CDR3s include the opening cysteine and the closing phenylalanine or tryptophan. Each record gives: clone size, V gene, CDR3 protein. Rows give clone size only sometimes, using once, few, many, or a class for an expanded clone.

>-|TRBV27
CASSLTYNNEQFF
>-|TRBV7-8
CASSSVASTGDETQYF
>-|TRBV7-2
CASSATSGSYEQYF
>-|TRBV7-8
CASSLGQGDAYEQYF
>-|TRBV5-4
CASSLVPRGAVEQYF
>few|TRBV4-3
CASSQEQLGPYEQYF
>-|TRBV11-2
CASSLGAGAGETQYF
>-|TRBV29-1
CSVVGEGSYEQYF
>-|TRBV6-5
CASKGQGADNEQFF
>-|TRBV30
CAWSAQGFSYNEQFF